Sequencing of this TCR beta chain was carried out in a study of shared clonotypes between healthy human individuals. On the study more broadly: Aged 18 to 49, the donors were a couple of women and a few men. Study outcomes and limitations: Clonotype sharing among donors, it was expected, would be affected by sequencing depth.

Evenly divided among several immunoSEQ plates was the genomic DNA of each subset. Assay: immunoSEQ multiplex PCR; the TCRdb copy retains only in-frame clones and omits some. Of about a million clones in the sample, 70% to 80% are singletons; the top ten hold around 1.4%. A remark on this clone: What it recognizes is unknown.

Trimming removed 6 bases at V and 3 bases at J, with 12 bases between. This CDR3 contains 14 residues. The germline gives CDR1 MNHEY, CDR2 SVGAGI. The rearrangement links TRBV6-5 to TRBJ2-1, with TRBD2 as a possible D gene (5 bases). The material sequenced was memory CD4+ T cells sorted from blood. This sample's subset: CD45RA-negative fraction. The sequence came from a young man in good health. The CDR3 is CASRLASLYNEQFF. The CDR3 DNA reads as TGTGCCAGCAGGCTAGCATCTCTCTACAATGAGCAGTTCTTC.